This T cell receptor (beta chain) was documented in a study of T-cell memory formation after mild COVID-19 (dated by TCRdb to 2020 to 2022). Looking at the study overall: TCR sequence clusters from the two donors were largely donor specific. Longitudinal TCRalpha and TCRbeta repertoire sequencing tracked T-cell clones expanding and contracting after mild COVID-19 in a couple of donors. Two young, previously healthy adult volunteers, one female and one male, were included in the cohort. What the work shows at the level of the full study, not this receptor alone: Only a couple of mild cases were covered by the study, and larger cohorts that include severe cases with pre-infection samples were considered necessary. Whether the second-wave clones peaking on day 37 were SARS-CoV-2 specific was not confirmed. Some responding clones were detected in pre-infection memory, suggesting pre-existing cross-reactive memory T cells joined the SARS-CoV-2 response. Contracting CD4+ clones were located mainly in the CM and EM memory subsets, whereas CD8+ clones were found to be enriched in EMRA. Clones that contracted from day 15 to 85 showed balanced CD4/CD8 phenotypes, whereas a second wave of clones that expanded from day 15 to 37 leaned towards CD4+.

This clonotype was counted between two and nine times. The antigen it binds to is not known. Base qualities are not provided; no much larger clone lies one nucleotide away. Ficoll-Paque density gradient centrifugation was used to isolate PBMCs. Relative to germline, V is 2 bases shorter and J is 2 bases shorter, with 4 bases between their ends. Based on the germline V gene (reference sequence), the CDR1 and CDR2 sequences are DFQATT and SNEGSKA. Measured from the cysteine to the phenylalanine, the CDR3 is 11 residues long. Kept here is only the CDR3 DNA, which spans 33 bases and is read in frame from base 1. The instrument given in TCRdb is Illumina NovaSeq 6000. TCRalpha and TCRbeta cDNA libraries were constructed by 5'RACE with constant-segment primers, with sample barcodes and unique molecular identifiers being introduced. Trizol reagent was used to extract RNA from every sample. Library amplification was performed in two PCR steps, and a second sample barcode and Illumina TruSeq adapters were introduced in the second step. The libraries were sequenced on an Illumina NovaSeq using 2 x 150 bp paired-end reads. From the authors' description of their analysis: With migec v1.2.7, reads were demultiplexed and then collapsed into UMI-guided consensus sequences. Using mixcr v2.1.11, the UMI consensuses were aligned to TRA and TRB V and J templates and assembled into clonotypes. A clonotype was counted as expanded or contracted only when both edgeR and NoisET called the clonotype significant, with the noise models trained on biological replicates. edgeR calls used a false discovery rate-adjusted p below 0.01 and a log2 fold-change threshold of 1. As an exploratory analysis of dynamics, max-normalized trajectories of the 1000 most abundant clonotypes were examined with PCA combined with hierarchical clustering. Separately sequenced CD4+ and CD8+ repertoires were used to assign a CD4 or CD8 phenotype to each responding clone. TCRdb reanalyzed the raw reads on its own, using fastp at Q25 for trimming and MiXCR for clone calling, and kept in-frame beta chains. Under each unique CDR3 protein, matching rows form one entry showing the most common genes and DNA. The V and J calls and clone size come from TCRdb's table, not from the authors' own analysis. This sample holds around 82,000 distinct CDR3 sequences; about 13% were observed only once. The ten largest clonotypes hold 41% of the sample.

The sequence was obtained from a man aged 18 to 30 who had mild COVID-19 (a few samples of this study predate the infection). The sample titles of this study are shuffled in the database, so cell type and time point are left out; the donor was told from shared clones. The sample taken for sequencing was PBMCs or a T cell subset sorted from them (not recorded which). The chain uses TRBV20-1 and TRBJ2-7; the D gene is unclear. The CDR3 corresponds to CSARSTYEQYF. The DNA sequence is as follows: TGCAGTGCTAGAAGTACCTACGAGCAGTACTTC.